The rows below give T cell receptor beta chains drawn from one sample of a study of PD-L1 blockade in urothelial cancer. The table came from immunoSEQ multiplex PCR; TCRdb's copy has only in-frame clones and leaves some out. The sample has 40,000 to 50,000 clones; more than 75% are singletons. Here the sequenced sample was PBMCs, taken around atezolizumab (anti-PD-L1) treatment. Receptors originate from a man aged 55 to 70 with urothelial cancer. CDR3s include the opening cysteine and the closing phenylalanine or tryptophan. The order of the fields is V gene, J gene, clone size, D gene, CDR3 protein, CDR3 DNA. The D gene is left open where the match is weak. Not all rows give a size; the values are once, few, many and, for expanded clones, a class.

TRBV14	TRBJ1-1	-	TRBD1	CASSQNLGQGNTEAFF	TGTGCCAGCAGCCAAAACTTAGGACAGGGGAACACTGAAGCTTTCTTT
TRBV15	TRBJ2-7	-	TRBD2	CATSRVKAGGYHEQYF	TGTGCCACCAGCAGAGTCAAAGCGGGAGGCTACCACGAGCAGTACTTC
TRBV5-8	TRBJ2-5	-	-	CASSFPRNQETQYF	TGTGCCAGCAGCTTCCCCAGGAATCAAGAGACCCAGTACTTC
TRBV9	TRBJ2-1	few	-	CASSVEPLTRGLDEQFF	TGTGCCAGCAGCGTAGAGCCCCTAACTCGGGGGTTGGATGAGCAGTTCTTC
TRBV9	TRBJ2-1	-	TRBD2	CASSRGLASNEQFF	TGTGCCAGCAGCCGAGGACTAGCGTCCAATGAGCAGTTCTTC
TRBV28	TRBJ1-5	-	TRBD1	CASSSGQGQPQHF	TGTGCCAGCAGTTCTGGACAGGGTCAGCCCCAGCATTTT
TRBV7-9	TRBJ1-5	-	TRBD1	CASSGWTGQSNQPQHF	TGTGCCAGCAGCGGGTGGACAGGGCAAAGCAATCAGCCCCAGCATTTT
TRBV27	TRBJ1-2	-	TRBD1	CASSSGTGVGGYTF	TGTGCCAGCAGTTCAGGGACAGGGGTGGGAGGCTACACCTTC
TRBV28	TRBJ2-5	-	-	CASSSPSPETQYF	TGTGCCAGCAGTTCCCCTTCTCCGGAGACCCAGTACTTC
TRBV6-4	TRBJ2-1	-	-	CASSTGGFNEQFF	TGTGCCAGCAGCACGGGGGGCTTTAATGAGCAGTTCTTC
TRBV6-5	TRBJ2-5	few	TRBD1	CASMARQGRETQYF	TGTGCCAGCATGGCCAGACAGGGCAGAGAGACCCAGTACTTC
TRBV7-2	TRBJ2-1	-	-	CASSLAGTSNNEQFF	TGTGCCAGCAGCTTAGCGGGAACTAGTAACAATGAGCAGTTCTTC
TRBV5-4	TRBJ2-7	few	TRBD2	CASSFSGTSHEQYF	TGTGCCAGCAGCTTCTCCGGGACTAGCCACGAGCAGTACTTC
TRBV28	TRBJ1-1	-	TRBD1	CAIRQGLNTEAFF	TGTGCCATTCGACAGGGACTGAACACTGAAGCTTTCTTT
TRBV18	TRBJ1-1	-	TRBD1	CASSHTGVGENTEAFF	TGTGCCAGCTCACACACAGGGGTAGGGGAGAACACTGAAGCTTTCTTT
TRBV5-1	TRBJ2-5	once	TRBD1	CASSLARTGLKTQYF	TGCGCCAGCAGCTTGGCCCGGACAGGGCTGAAGACCCAGTACTTC
TRBV19	TRBJ2-1	once	TRBD1	CASSTDPGRQGDNEQFF	TGTGCCAGTAGTACCGACCCTGGGCGACAGGGCGACAATGAGCAGTTCTTC
TRBV7-2	TRBJ1-5	-	TRBD1	CASSLIGGGGNQPQHF	TGTGCCAGCAGCTTAATAGGGGGCGGTGGCAATCAGCCCCAGCATTTT
TRBV5-6	TRBJ1-6	-	-	CASSLNRDRSPLHF	TGTGCCAGCAGCTTGAACAGGGATAGGTCACCCCTCCACTTT